This TCR beta chain was captured in a study of blood T cell repertoires in COVID-19. Across the study: COVID-19 samples from acute and convalescent phases originated in the United States, Italy and Spain. Sources were T cells, B-cell-depleted T cells, or PBMCs; the material itself was cDNA or gDNA.

On this clone itself: This same CDR3 is encoded by further DNA sequences in the sample.

In the study's own analysis: From reference gene primer amplification, estimates of nucleated cell counts were derived. Sequenced by immunoSEQ multiplex PCR; TCRdb stores in-frame clones only, minus some. The V and J calls and clone size are taken from that table; D and trimming were inferred from the DNA. This sample has 300,000 to 500,000 clones, with 88% found just once. Germline CDR1 KGHDR, CDR2 SFDVKD. V was pared by 2 bases and J by 1 base, with 4 bases between. The CDR3 runs 13 residues. Clinical history as reported by participants underpinned cohort assignment. Sequenced material: PBMCs or T cells enriched from blood (not recorded which). The rearrangement joins TRBV24-1 to TRBJ1-1; D unclear. The clonotype was recovered from a woman aged 40 to 49 with acute COVID-19. CDR3 sequence (DNA): TGTGCCACCAGTGATTCCGGGAACACTGAAGCTTTCTTT. Amino acids: CATSDSGNTEAFF.